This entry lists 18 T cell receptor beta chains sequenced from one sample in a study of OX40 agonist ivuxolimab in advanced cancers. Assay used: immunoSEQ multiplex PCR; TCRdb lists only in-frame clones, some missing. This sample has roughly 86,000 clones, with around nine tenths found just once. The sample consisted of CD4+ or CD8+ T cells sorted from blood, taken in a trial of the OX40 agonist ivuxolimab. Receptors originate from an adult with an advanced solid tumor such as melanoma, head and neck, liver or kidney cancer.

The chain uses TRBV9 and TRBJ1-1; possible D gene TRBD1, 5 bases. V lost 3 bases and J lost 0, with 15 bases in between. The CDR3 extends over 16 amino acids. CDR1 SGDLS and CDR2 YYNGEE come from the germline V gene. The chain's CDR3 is CASSGVQGEMNTEAFF. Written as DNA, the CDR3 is TGTGCCAGCAGCGGGGTTCAGGGCGAGATGAACACTGAAGCTTTCTTT.

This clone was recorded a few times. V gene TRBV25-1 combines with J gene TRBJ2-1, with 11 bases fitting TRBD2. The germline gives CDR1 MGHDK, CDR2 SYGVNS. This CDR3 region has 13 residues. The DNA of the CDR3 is TGTGCGACCGCTAGCGGGGGGTACAATGAGCAGTTCTTC. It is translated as CATASGGYNEQFF.

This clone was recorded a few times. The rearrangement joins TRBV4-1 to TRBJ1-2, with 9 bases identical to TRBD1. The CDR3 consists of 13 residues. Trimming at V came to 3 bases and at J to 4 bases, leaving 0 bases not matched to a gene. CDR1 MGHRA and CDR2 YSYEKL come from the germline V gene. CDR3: CASSQTGGYGYTF. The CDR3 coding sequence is TGCGCCAGCAGCCAGACAGGGGGCTATGGCTACACCTTC.

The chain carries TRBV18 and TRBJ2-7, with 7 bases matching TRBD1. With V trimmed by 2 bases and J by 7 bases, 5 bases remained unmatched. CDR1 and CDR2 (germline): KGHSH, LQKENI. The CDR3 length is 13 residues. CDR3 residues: CASSPTTGDEQYF. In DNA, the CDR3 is TGTGCCAGCTCACCAACAACAGGGGATGAGCAGTACTTC.

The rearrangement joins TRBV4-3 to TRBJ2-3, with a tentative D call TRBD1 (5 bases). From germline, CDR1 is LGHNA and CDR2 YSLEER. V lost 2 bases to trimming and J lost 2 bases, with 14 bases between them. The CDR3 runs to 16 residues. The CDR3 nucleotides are TGCGCCAGCAGCCAACAGGGTTGGGGAATCACAGATACGCAGTATTTT. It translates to CASSQQGWGITDTQYF.

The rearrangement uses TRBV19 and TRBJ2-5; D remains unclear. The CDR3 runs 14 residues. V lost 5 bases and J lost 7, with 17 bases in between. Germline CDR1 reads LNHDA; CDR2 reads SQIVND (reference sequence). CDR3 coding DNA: TGTGCCAGTAGTCCCCCGGGTCCCAGAGGGACCCAGTACTTC. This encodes CASSPPGPRGTQYF.

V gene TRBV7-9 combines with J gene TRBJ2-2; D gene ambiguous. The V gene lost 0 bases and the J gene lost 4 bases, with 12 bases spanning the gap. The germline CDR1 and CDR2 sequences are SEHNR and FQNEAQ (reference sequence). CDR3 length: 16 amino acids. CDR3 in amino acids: CASSLAVWSSTGELFF. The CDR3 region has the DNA TGTGCCAGCAGCTTAGCCGTTTGGAGTTCCACCGGGGAGCTGTTTTTT.

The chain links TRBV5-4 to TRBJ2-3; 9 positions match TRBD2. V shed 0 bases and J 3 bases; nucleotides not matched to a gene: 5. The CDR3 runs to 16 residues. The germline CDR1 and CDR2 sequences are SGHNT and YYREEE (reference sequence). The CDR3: CASSLGGGAVTDTQYF. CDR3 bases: TGTGCCAGCAGCTTGGGCGGGGGGGCCGTGACAGATACGCAGTATTTT.

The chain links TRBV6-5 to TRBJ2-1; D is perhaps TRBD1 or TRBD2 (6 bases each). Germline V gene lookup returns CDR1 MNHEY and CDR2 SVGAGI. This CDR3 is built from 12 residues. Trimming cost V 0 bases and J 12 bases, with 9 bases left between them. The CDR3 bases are TGTGCCAGCAGTTACTCGGGGGGCAGGCAGTTCTTC. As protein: CASSYSGGRQFF.

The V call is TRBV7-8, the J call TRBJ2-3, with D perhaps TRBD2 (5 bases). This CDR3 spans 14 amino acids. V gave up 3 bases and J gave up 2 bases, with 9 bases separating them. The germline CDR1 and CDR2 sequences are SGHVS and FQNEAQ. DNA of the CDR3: TGTGCCAGCAGCTTTACGGGATACACAGATACGCAGTATTTT. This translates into CASSFTGYTDTQYF.

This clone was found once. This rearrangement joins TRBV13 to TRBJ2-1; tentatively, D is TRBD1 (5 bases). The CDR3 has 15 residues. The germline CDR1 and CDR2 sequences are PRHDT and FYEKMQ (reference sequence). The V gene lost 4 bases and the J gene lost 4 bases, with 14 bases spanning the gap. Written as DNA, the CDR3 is TGTGCCAGCAGCTCCCCATGGGCAGGGTACAATGAGCAGTTCTTC. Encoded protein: CASSSPWAGYNEQFF.

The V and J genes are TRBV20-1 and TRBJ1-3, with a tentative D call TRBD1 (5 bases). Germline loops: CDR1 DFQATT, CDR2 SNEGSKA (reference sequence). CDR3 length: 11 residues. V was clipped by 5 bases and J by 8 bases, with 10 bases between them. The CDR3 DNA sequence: TGCAGTGCTTCGGGGGGGGACACCATATATTTT. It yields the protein CSASGGDTIYF.

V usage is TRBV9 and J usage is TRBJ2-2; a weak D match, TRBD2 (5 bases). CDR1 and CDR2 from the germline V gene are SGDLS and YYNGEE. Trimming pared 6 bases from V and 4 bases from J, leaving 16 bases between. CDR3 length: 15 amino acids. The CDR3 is CASTWTDPGTGELFF. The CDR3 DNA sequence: TGTGCCAGCACTTGGACTGATCCGGGCACCGGGGAGCTGTTTTTT.

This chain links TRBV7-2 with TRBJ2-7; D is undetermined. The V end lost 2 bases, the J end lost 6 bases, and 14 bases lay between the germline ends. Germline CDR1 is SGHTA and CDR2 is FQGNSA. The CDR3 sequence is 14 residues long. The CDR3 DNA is TGTGCCAGCAGCTTAAGGGTAGGTTATGGCGAGCAGTACTTC. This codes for CASSLRVGYGEQYF.

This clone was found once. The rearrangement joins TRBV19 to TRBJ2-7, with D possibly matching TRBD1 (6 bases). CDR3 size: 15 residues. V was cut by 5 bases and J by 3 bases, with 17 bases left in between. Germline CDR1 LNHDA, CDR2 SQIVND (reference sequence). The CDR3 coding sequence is TGTGCCAGTAGTCTTGGGCGGACAGTCTACTACGAGCAGTACTTC. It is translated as CASSLGRTVYYEQYF. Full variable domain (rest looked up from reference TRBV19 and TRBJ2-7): DGGITQSPKYLFRKEGQNVTLSCEQNLNHDAMYWYRQDPGQGLRLIYYSQIVNDFQKGDIAEGYSVSREKKESFPLTVTSAQKNPTAFYLCASSLGRTVYYEQYFGPGTRLTVT.

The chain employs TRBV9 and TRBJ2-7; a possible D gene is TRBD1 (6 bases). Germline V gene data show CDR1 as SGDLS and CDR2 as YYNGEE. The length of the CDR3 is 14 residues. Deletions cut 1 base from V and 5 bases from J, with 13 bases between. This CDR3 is CASSVRGHRDEQYF. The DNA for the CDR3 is TGTGCCAGCAGCGTAAGGGGACATAGGGACGAGCAGTACTTC.

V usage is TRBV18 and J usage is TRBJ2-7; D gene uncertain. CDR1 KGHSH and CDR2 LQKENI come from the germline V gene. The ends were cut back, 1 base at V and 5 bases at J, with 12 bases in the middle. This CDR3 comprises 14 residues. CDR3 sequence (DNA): TGTGCCAGCTCACCACAATATAAAATCCACGAGCAGTACTTC. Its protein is CASSPQYKIHEQYF.

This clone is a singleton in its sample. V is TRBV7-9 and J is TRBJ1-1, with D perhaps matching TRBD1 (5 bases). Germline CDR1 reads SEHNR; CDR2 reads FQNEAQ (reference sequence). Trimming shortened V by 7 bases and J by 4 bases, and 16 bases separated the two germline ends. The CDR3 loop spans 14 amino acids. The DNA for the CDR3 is TGTGCCAGCATCCCGATGGGGCGGAGCACTGAAGCTTTCTTT. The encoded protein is CASIPMGRSTEAFF.